Each of the 32 T cell receptor beta chains below was sequenced from the same sample in a study of molecular identifiers for immune sequencing clone quantification. Each CDR3 protein is one row after TCRdb ran MiXCR on the PCR reads. The table lists about 510,000 distinct CDR3 sequences, about 26% of them singletons, with roughly 0.77% in the top ten. The material sequenced was naive CD8+ T cells from blood, with Jurkat cell RNA spiked in. As to subset: FACS-sorted CD8+CD4-CCR7+CD45RA+ naive T cells. These receptors were taken from a human donor in good health. Some libraries in this study had Jurkat cell RNA spiked in.

The chain uses TRBV5-6 and TRBJ2-6; D might be TRBD2 (5 bases). Germline loops: CDR1 SGHDT, CDR2 YYEEEE. Trimming left V 0 bases short and J 3 bases short, with 7 bases between. This CDR3 has 15 residues. The CDR3 region is CASSLAGGGANVLTF. CDR3 bases: TGTGCCAGCAGCTTGGCAGGAGGTGGGGCCAACGTCCTGACTTTC.

In its sample, this clonotype was seen many times. The rearrangement links TRBV7-2 to TRBJ2-7; a possible D gene is TRBD1 (7 bases). Germline V lookup: CDR1 SGHTA, CDR2 FQGNSA. Trimming took off 5 bases at V and 4 bases at J, with 24 bases between the two ends. CDR3 length: 17 amino acids. The CDR3 DNA follows: TGTGCCAGCAGCCTCCCCGGGGCAGGGGGGATTGGGTACGAGCAGTACTTC. The encoded protein is CASSLPGAGGIGYEQYF.

CDR3 sequence: CASSPMDRAPLAAQYF. CDR3 in DNA: TGTGCCAGCAGTCCCATGGACAGGGCCCCGCTGGCGGCCCAGTACTTC. The chain joins TRBV27 to TRBJ2-5; TRBD1 aligns across 8 bases. Looked up from germline, CDR1 is MNHEY and CDR2 is SMNVEV (reference sequence). The CDR3 is 16 residues long. J was trimmed by 9 bases and V by 5 bases; bases with no gene match: 17.

Note on this clonotype: Just one base apart from a much larger clone, this may be a read error. Here the CDR3 omits its conserved ending phenylalanine or tryptophan, so a read error is the likely source. The V gene is TRBV6-6, the J gene TRBJ1-4; D is undetermined. V shed 7 bases and J shed 5 bases, with 8 bases lying between them. CDR1 is MNHNY and CDR2 is SVGAGI in the germline V gene (reference sequence). This CDR3 is 12 amino acids long. The CDR3 DNA sequence: TGTGCCAGCACTAGTTTGAATGAAAAACTGTTTTCT. As protein: CASTSLNEKLFS.

This rearrangement joins TRBV6-2 or TRBV6-3 to TRBJ2-1, with D possibly TRBD2 on 6 matching bases. Germline CDR1 and CDR2: MNHEY and SVGEGT. This CDR3 region has 17 residues. V was trimmed by 0 bases and J by 9 bases, leaving 21 bases between them. The CDR3: CASSYSIGREVTPEQFF. The CDR3 region has the DNA TGTGCCAGCAGTTACTCGATCGGGCGGGAAGTTACGCCTGAGCAGTTCTTC.

In the case of this clonotype: Compared with germline, one end of the junction differs, possibly owing to a read error. The chain carries TRBV20-1 and TRBJ2-7, with D possibly being TRBD1 (5 bases). The CDR3 has 11 amino acids. Germline-derived CDR1 and CDR2 are DFQATT and SNEGSKA (reference sequence). CDR3 bases: TGCAGTGCTGACCAGGGCTACGCGCAGTACTTC. Translating it yields CSADQGYAQYF.

The chain combines TRBV12-3 or TRBV12-4 with TRBJ2-4, with TRBD2 identical over 10 bases. The CDR3 loop spans 15 amino acids. Losses at the gene ends were 4 bases for V and 9 bases for J; bases not matched to a gene: 9. CDR3: CASSSTLAGRGIQYF. CDR3 nucleotide sequence: TGTGCCAGCAGTTCGACACTAGCGGGAAGGGGCATTCAGTACTTC.

This clonotype was counted a few times. The chain couples TRBV4-3 to TRBJ2-3; D call uncertain. V was pared by 0 bases and J by 2 bases, with 3 bases between. Per the germline V gene, CDR1 is LGHNA and CDR2 is YSLEER. The CDR3 extends over 13 amino acids. CDR3 sequence: CASSQDFTDTQYF. The DNA of the CDR3 is TGCGCCAGCAGCCAAGATTTCACAGATACGCAGTATTTT.

This clonotype has more than one count but fewer than ten. J is TRBJ2-2 and V is TRBV28; TRBD2 matches 15 bases. The CDR3 runs 23 residues. Looked up from germline, CDR1 is MDHEN and CDR2 is SYDVKM. Trimming removed 8 bases from V and 5 bases from J; junction bases left unmatched: 27. CDR3 sequence reads: CASRSDLTSTPGLAGGGTGELFF. The CDR3 DNA sequence: TGTGCCAGCCGCTCCGACCTAACCTCAACACCGGGACTAGCGGGAGGAGGAACCGGGGAGCTGTTTTTT.

This clonotype was seen only a few times. This chain links TRBV2 with TRBJ1-6; maybe TRBD1 (5 bases). From germline, CDR1 is SNHLY and CDR2 FYNNEI. The CDR3 spans 16 residues. Trimming removed 1 base at V and 0 bases at J, with 7 bases between. Here the CDR3 DNA reads TGTGCCAGCAGTGAAGAGGGGCACTCCTATAATTCACCCCTCCACTTT. Protein sequence: CASSEEGHSYNSPLHF.

This clonotype showed up many times. This rearrangement joins TRBV4-3 to TRBJ2-5, with a tentative D call TRBD1 (5 bases). V lost 1 base, J lost 5 bases, and 11 bases lay in between. The CDR3 totals 14 residues. Germline V lookup: CDR1 LGHNA, CDR2 YSLEER. The CDR3 protein is CASSQVFTGETQYF. The CDR3 DNA is TGCGCCAGCAGCCAAGTATTCACAGGCGAGACCCAGTACTTC.

The V gene is TRBV3-1, the J gene TRBJ2-1, with D maybe TRBD1 (6 bases). This CDR3 has 16 amino acids. CDR1 and CDR2 from the germline V gene are LGHDT and YNNKEL (reference sequence). With 2 bases removed from V and 4 bases from J, the gap between germline ends came to 15 bases. CDR3 nucleotide sequence: TGTGCCAGCAGCCAAAGAGGGACACCAGAATACAATGAGCAGTTCTTC. Translated: CASSQRGTPEYNEQFF.

This clonotype was observed a handful of times. The V call is TRBV15, the J call TRBJ2-4, with 8 bases identical to TRBD1. The CDR3 has 15 residues. Germline CDR1 and CDR2: LNHNV and YYDKDF (reference sequence). Losses at the gene ends were 0 bases for V and 8 bases for J; bases not matched to a gene: 6. The CDR3 protein is CATSRDSGGGYIQYF. CDR3 nucleotide sequence: TGTGCCACCAGCAGAGATTCAGGGGGCGGGTACATTCAGTACTTC.

The chain carries TRBV5-1 and TRBJ2-6, with D maybe TRBD2 (6 bases). CDR3 length: 15 residues. Germline V gene sequence: CDR1 SGHRS, CDR2 YFSETQ. Trimming took 4 bases from V and 3 from J, leaving 11 bases between them. This CDR3 reads CASSAERVGANVLTF. DNA for the CDR3: TGCGCCAGCAGCGCGGAGCGGGTTGGGGCCAACGTCCTGACTTTC.

The V gene is TRBV12-3 or TRBV12-4, the J gene TRBJ2-3, with 10 bases that match TRBD1. CDR3 length: 19 amino acids. V shed 4 bases, J shed 6 bases, and the junction held 19 bases outside the gene matches. Written as DNA, the CDR3 is TGTGCCAGCAGTTCGCACTGGGGAAGGACAGGGGGGATTAAGGATACGCAGTATTTT. Translating gives CASSSHWGRTGGIKDTQYF.

The genes are TRBV7-8 and TRBJ2-3; unclear D gene. From germline, CDR1 is SGHVS and CDR2 FQNEAQ. This CDR3 spans 14 amino acids. V gave up 4 bases and J gave up 11 bases, with 19 bases separating them. Here the CDR3 reads CASSYPFGEPVQYF. CDR3 bases: TGTGCCAGCAGCTACCCTTTTGGAGAGCCCGTGCAGTATTTT.

The chain links TRBV4-3 to TRBJ1-2; D not resolved. Germline assignment: CDR1 LGHNA and CDR2 YSLEER. The length of the CDR3 is 14 residues. The germline V and J ends were trimmed by 0 bases and 0 bases, with 5 bases remaining between them. The CDR3 DNA reads TGCGCCAGCAGCCAAGACTCCTCTAACTATGGCTACACCTTC. It yields the protein CASSQDSSNYGYTF.

A word on this clonotype: A read error may account for a junction end that differs from germline. The rearrangement links TRBV29-1 to TRBJ2-7, with D tentatively TRBD2 (6 bases). The CDR3 is 13 residues long. Germline CDR1 SQVTM, CDR2 ANQGSEA. The CDR3: CSVGRDSSYGQYF. CDR3 bases: TGCAGCGTTGGAAGGGACTCCTCCTACGGGCAGTACTTC.

This clonotype was observed a few times. The genes are TRBV5-8 and TRBJ2-4; no reliable D call. CDR1 and CDR2 from the germline V gene are SGHTS and YDEGEE. The CDR3 consists of 11 residues. V dropped 1 base and J dropped 7 bases, with 3 bases sitting between them. DNA of the CDR3: TGTGCCAGCAGCTTGAGTAACATTCAGTACTTC. Encoded protein: CASSLSNIQYF.

This clonotype was recorded many times. V gene TRBV7-2 combines with J gene TRBJ2-1; D gene unclear. Germline values: CDR1 SGHTA, CDR2 FQGNSA. Deletions cut 6 bases from V and 3 bases from J, with 9 bases between. The CDR3 runs to 13 residues. CDR3 coding DNA: TGTGCCAGCAGTTTGGACGACTACAATGAGCAGTTCTTC. Protein sequence: CASSLDDYNEQFF.

This clonotype was detected only a few times. The chain combines TRBV30 with TRBJ2-3; 10 nucleotides align to TRBD2. Germline loops: CDR1 GTSNPN, CDR2 SVGIG (reference sequence). CDR3 length: 14 residues. Trimming at V came to 4 bases and at J to 1 base, leaving 2 bases not matched to a gene. The CDR3 is CAWTGLAGTDTQYF. CDR3 DNA: TGTGCCTGGACAGGACTAGCGGGCACAGATACGCAGTATTTT.

A word on this clonotype: No conserved phenylalanine or tryptophan ends this CDR3, so it is likely a read error. This chain uses TRBV20-1 with TRBJ2-5; D is unclear. V shed 1 base and J shed 7 bases, with 31 bases lying between them. CDR1 is DFQATT and CDR2 is SNEGSKA in the germline V gene (reference sequence). The CDR3 length is 19 residues. CDR3 sequence reads: CSARGDYRLESYLPPTQYV. CDR3 nucleotides: TGCAGTGCTAGAGGAGATTATCGTCTGGAGAGTTATTTACCACCGACCCAGTACGTC.

This clonotype was found many times. The chain joins TRBV20-1 to TRBJ1-1; 9 nucleotides align to TRBD1. The J segment lost 4 bases and the V segment lost 4 bases, leaving 7 bases of the junction unmatched. Germline V gene lookup returns CDR1 DFQATT and CDR2 SNEGSKA (reference sequence). This CDR3 has 14 amino acids. The CDR3 coding sequence is TGCAGTGCTACCGCGGACAGGGGCGCCACTGAAGCTTTCTTT. This sequence encodes CSATADRGATEAFF.

This clonotype was seen ten or more times. The V call is TRBV4-3, the J call TRBJ1-2; tentative D call: TRBD1 (6 bases). CDR1 is LGHNA and CDR2 is YSLEER in the germline V gene. V lost 4 bases and J 1 base, leaving 13 bases between the germline ends. This CDR3 has 15 amino acids. The CDR3 is CASSPDRSLNYGYTF. CDR3 nucleotide sequence: TGCGCCAGCAGCCCCGACAGGTCCCTTAACTATGGCTACACCTTC.

This clonotype showed up just once. At one of its ends the junction is not consistent with the germline gene, which may arise from a read error. CDR3 in DNA: TGTGCCCGCAGTGATCGGGGGGGCTCTGGAAACACCATATATTTT. It specifies CARSDRGGSGNTIYF. The rearrangement uses TRBV2 and TRBJ1-3, with D perhaps matching TRBD1 (5 bases). The CDR3 sequence is 15 residues long. CDR1 is SNHLY and CDR2 is FYNNEI in the germline V gene.

The chain carries TRBV2 and TRBJ2-2, with 13 positions matching TRBD2. Germline values: CDR1 SNHLY, CDR2 FYNNEI. CDR3 size: 16 residues. The V gene end was trimmed by 6 bases and the J gene end by 6 bases; junction bases not matched to a gene: 7. This chain's CDR3 is CASSLLAGGQSGELFF. CDR3 nucleotides: TGTGCCAGCAGCCTACTAGCGGGGGGGCAGTCCGGGGAGCTGTTTTTT.

This clonotype was recorded many times. The genes are TRBV6-6 and TRBJ2-3; 7 nucleotides match TRBD2. The CDR3 is 17 amino acids. The germline gives CDR1 MNHNY, CDR2 SVGAGI (reference sequence). J gave up 5 bases and V 3 bases, and 14 bases lay outside the gene matches. CDR3 sequence (DNA): TGTGCCAGCAGTTATCCTGAAAGCGGGGTGGGAGGAGATACGCAGTATTTT. This codes for CASSYPESGVGGDTQYF.

This clonotype was detected only a few times. V and J are TRBV7-9 and TRBJ1-4, with unresolved D. The ends were cut back, 5 bases at V and 7 bases at J, with 20 bases in the middle. Looked up from germline, CDR1 is SEHNR and CDR2 is FQNEAQ (reference sequence). This CDR3 has 16 amino acids. The chain's CDR3 is CASSPSDGRWREKLFF. The CDR3 region has the DNA TGTGCCAGCAGCCCTAGTGACGGGAGATGGCGTGAAAAACTGTTTTTT.

The genes are TRBV11-2 and TRBJ1-6, with no clear D. The ends were cut back, 0 bases at V and 10 bases at J, with 13 bases in the middle. This CDR3 is 15 amino acids long. Germline V lookup: CDR1 SGHAT, CDR2 FQNNGV. CDR3: CASSLDVMHGSPLHF. CDR3 DNA: TGTGCCAGCAGCTTAGATGTTATGCACGGGTCACCCCTCCACTTT.

Note on this clonotype: The junction shows a germline mismatch at one end, possibly a read error. V gene TRBV7-9 combines with J gene TRBJ1-5; D is undetermined. This CDR3 spans 16 amino acids. Germline lookup yields CDR1 SEHNR and CDR2 FQNEAQ (reference sequence). The CDR3 region has the DNA TGTGCCAGCAGCTCCCATCAGACTGATAGCGATCAGCCCCAGCATTTT. This codes for CASSSHQTDSDQPQHF.

This clonotype was seen repeatedly, ten times or more. The genes are TRBV5-1 and TRBJ2-7; no definite D call. V gave up 4 bases and J gave up 1 base, with 9 bases separating them. This CDR3 is 13 amino acids long. Germline V gene sequence: CDR1 SGHRS, CDR2 YFSETQ. The CDR3 DNA sequence: TGCGCCAGCAGCAGGGTTGGGTCCTACGAGCAGTACTTC. Translating it yields CASSRVGSYEQYF.

For this clonotype: Compared with germline, one end of the junction differs, possibly owing to a read error. The V and J genes are TRBV7-7 and TRBJ2-7, with a tentative D call TRBD2 (5 bases). Germline CDR1 and CDR2: SSHAT and FNYEAQ (reference sequence). The CDR3 has 13 residues. The CDR3 DNA is TGTGCTAGCAGCGCTTATAGAGGGCACGAGCAGTACTTC. Translating it yields CASSAYRGHEQYF.